The 3 T cell receptor beta chains reported below all come from one sample, sequenced in a study of blood T cell repertoires in COVID-19. TCRdb's table, derived via immunoSEQ multiplex PCR, lists solely in-frame clones and lacks some. The repertoire includes some 160,000 clones, 60% to 80% of them detected once, and about 9% sits in the top ten. What was sequenced was peripheral blood. The receptors here all came from a man over 45 with active or convalescent COVID-19.

V gene TRBV6-5 combines with J gene TRBJ1-6; D is unclear. CDR1 and CDR2 from the germline V gene are MNHEY and SVGAGI. The CDR3 totals 13 residues. Trimming cost V 2 bases and J 7 bases, with 6 bases left between them. CDR3 sequence: CASSYAENSPLHF. CDR3 bases: TGTGCCAGCAGTTACGCGGAGAATTCACCCCTCCACTTT.

The chain links TRBV7-8 to TRBJ1-2; D is perhaps TRBD1 (6 bases). The germline V gene encodes CDR1 SGHVS and CDR2 FQNEAQ. The CDR3 consists of 15 residues. The ends were cut back, 2 bases at V and 7 bases at J, with 17 bases in the middle. CDR3 in DNA: TGTGCCAGCAGCTTAAGGACGCCAGGGGTGGGTGGCTACACCTTC. This encodes CASSLRTPGVGGYTF.

The V gene is TRBV2, the J gene TRBJ2-1; D is possibly TRBD2 (5 bases). The CDR3 has 11 amino acids. Germline V gene sequence: CDR1 SNHLY, CDR2 FYNNEI. V was pared by 6 bases and J by 10 bases, with 10 bases between. CDR3 protein: CASSRTVEQFF. Here the CDR3 DNA reads TGTGCCAGCAGCCGGACTGTCGAGCAGTTCTTC. The full variable domain, rest sourced from reference TRBV2 and TRBJ2-1, is EPEVTQTPSHQVTQMGQEVILRCVPISNHLYFYWYRQILGQKVEFLVSFYNNEISEKSEIFDDQFSVERPDGSNFTLKIRSTKLEDSAMYFCASSRTVEQFFGPGTRLTVL.